This T cell receptor (beta chain) emerged from a study of OX40 agonist ivuxolimab in advanced cancers. For the study in its entirety: Ivuxolimab, which targeted the costimulatory receptor OX40 (CD134), was an agonistic, fully human IgG2 monoclonal antibody. Intravenous ivuxolimab was administered to patients every 2 weeks at six dose levels: 0.01, 0.1, 0.3, 1.5, 3 and 10 mg/kg. Among the approximately 54 dose-escalation patients, approximately 20 had hepatocellular carcinoma, roughly 15 melanoma, 9 renal cell carcinoma and 9 head and neck cancer. The dose-escalation cohort was 82.7% male with a mean age of around 62 years, ranging from roughly 23 to 79. Prior anti-PD-1, anti-PD-L1 or anti-CTLA-4 therapy was permitted, and about two fifths of dose-escalation patients had received checkpoint inhibitors. Three dose-escalation patients achieved partial responses, one with hepatocellular carcinoma and two with cutaneous melanoma. The point of sequencing TCRbeta in the periphery was to test whether ivuxolimab changed TCR sequence diversity and drove clonal T-cell expansion. The monotherapy dose-escalation portion (N ≈ 52 patients) of the phase I ivuxolimab trial is reported in the paper. Overall study outcomes, separate from this receptor: Clonal expansion of both CD4+ and CD8+ blood T cells was observed from baseline to week 6 at doses 0.1 to 3.0 mg/kg. In the 0.1-3.0 mg/kg groups, partial responders had among the lowest normalized peripheral clonal expansion, particularly in CD8+ T cells. Low levels of normalized T-cell clonal expansion were also seen in some patients who did not respond. After ivuxolimab, expanded clones were on average more numerous among CD8+ T cells than among CD4+ T cells. Antigen specificity was not determined for the clonally expanded peripheral T cells.

Patients with autoimmune disease history or receiving systemic immunosuppression were excluded from the trial. Peripheral blood for TCR sequencing was collected from all dose cohorts at baseline, on cycle 4 day 1, and on cycle 7 day 1. The samples were drawn from a first-in-human, open-label, multicenter phase I dose-escalation trial of ivuxolimab. Adults with locally advanced or metastatic melanoma, renal cell, hepatocellular, or head and neck squamous cell carcinoma were enrolled in the trial. Before TCR sequencing, CD4+ T cells and CD8+ T cells from peripheral blood were sorted into separate populations. The CDR3 runs 16 residues from the cysteine to the phenylalanine. Only the CDR3 DNA is retained, 48 bases long and in frame from the first base. As to this clone: Its target antigen remains unknown. Per-base qualities were not stored, and no clone one base away is much larger.

Genomic DNA was isolated from the sorted cells so that the TCRbeta CDR3 region could be sequenced. TCRbeta CDR3 regions were sequenced using the immunoSEQ Assay. The immuneACCESS repertoire file appears here via TCRdb, limited to in-frame rearrangements. These files lack a portion of the clones; in checked studies, under half of the deficit traces to unresolved V genes, and the cause of the others is not known. The sample profile shows about 64,000 clones; roughly 82% of them were found once. The ten largest clones add up to roughly 2.3% of the sample. The sequenced sample was CD4+ or CD8+ T cells sorted from blood, obtained in a trial of the OX40 agonist ivuxolimab. This receptor was obtained from an adult with an advanced solid tumor such as melanoma, head and neck, liver or kidney cancer. The chain is encoded by TRBV21-1 joined to TRBJ2-1; TRBD2 is the table's D call, not checked against the DNA. TRBV21-1 is a pseudogene locus. CDR3 loop: CASSSRSGISYNEQFF. DNA sequence: TGTGCCAGCAGCTCAAGGTCGGGGATATCGTACAATGAGCAGTTCTTC.